These 31 T cell receptor beta chains came from one sample sequenced in a study of blood T cell repertoires in COVID-19. Profiling relied on immunoSEQ multiplex PCR, and the TCRdb table lists in-frame clones only, not all of them. In the table there are 200,000 to 250,000 clones, roughly 85% of which are singletons. Sequencing used peripheral blood. These receptors were taken from a woman aged 18-29 years who had recovered from COVID-19.

V usage is TRBV13 and J usage is TRBJ2-7; D might be TRBD1 (5 bases). The V end lost 4 bases, the J end lost 1 base, and 14 bases lay between the germline ends. Germline V gene data show CDR1 as PRHDT and CDR2 as FYEKMQ (reference sequence). The CDR3 sequence is 15 residues long. The CDR3 loop reads CASSSGAAGSYEQYF. In DNA, the CDR3 is TGTGCCAGCAGCTCAGGTGCGGCAGGGTCCTACGAGCAGTACTTC.

The J gene is TRBJ2-7, the V gene TRBV19, with 8 bases that match TRBD1. The V segment lost 4 bases and the J segment 2 bases; nucleotides outside the gene matches: 10. CDR3 length: 16 amino acids. The germline V gene has CDR1 LNHDA and CDR2 SQIVND (reference sequence). The CDR3 coding sequence is TGTGCCAGTAGTAAATGGGTGGACAGGGAACCCTACGAGCAGTACTTC. Residues: CASSKWVDREPYEQYF.

The V call is TRBV7-9, the J call TRBJ2-1; D not resolved. The CDR3 consists of 14 residues. The V end lost 2 bases, the J end lost 4 bases, and 9 bases lay between the germline ends. The germline V gene has CDR1 SEHNR and CDR2 FQNEAQ (reference sequence). The CDR3 loop reads CASSLIGPYNEQFF. The CDR3 nucleotides are TGTGCCAGCAGCTTAATTGGGCCATACAATGAGCAGTTCTTC.

This clone was recorded a few times. One end of the junction is discordant with germline, which a read error may explain. The V and J genes are TRBV4-1 and TRBJ2-1; 10 bases align to TRBD2. Germline loops: CDR1 MGHRA, CDR2 YSYEKL. The CDR3 consists of 15 residues. The CDR3 DNA reads TGCGCCAGCGGCCATATAGCGGGAGGCTCTAATGAGCAGTTCTTC. It yields the protein CASGHIAGGSNEQFF.

The genes are TRBV27 and TRBJ1-1; D perhaps matches TRBD1 (5 bases). V was trimmed by 3 bases and J by 1 base, leaving 9 bases between them. This CDR3 has 14 residues. CDR1 and CDR2 (germline): MNHEY, SMNVEV (reference sequence). The CDR3 DNA follows: TGTGCCAGCAGTTTCCGGGGGAGGAACACTGAAGCTTTCTTT. Amino acids: CASSFRGRNTEAFF.

The CDR3 DNA reads TGTGCCAGCAGTTACTTTGGGACAGTGAACTATGGCTACACCTTC. It encodes CASSYFGTVNYGYTF. The chain employs TRBV6-2 or TRBV6-3 and TRBJ1-2; TRBD1 aligns across 7 bases. The CDR3 is 15 amino acids. V lost 1 base, J lost 2 bases, and 4 bases stayed unmatched. Germline CDR1 is MNHEY and CDR2 is SVGEGT.

This chain connects TRBV2 to TRBJ1-2; D is unresolved. CDR1 SNHLY and CDR2 FYNNEI come from the germline V gene. Deletions cut 8 bases from V and 0 bases from J, with 13 bases between. This CDR3 has 14 residues. As DNA, the CDR3 is TGTGCCAGCTACAATCTCAAAGCTAACTATGGCTACACCTTC. Protein: CASYNLKANYGYTF.

The gene calls are TRBV7-9 and TRBJ2-7, with 7 bases that match TRBD1. CDR3 size: 15 residues. J was trimmed by 5 bases and V by 2 bases; bases with no gene match: 9. CDR1 and CDR2 (germline): SEHNR, FQNEAQ (reference sequence). CDR3 sequence (DNA): TGTGCCAGCAGCTTATCTCGACAGGGTCTAAACGAGCAGTACTTC. It yields the protein CASSLSRQGLNEQYF.

This clone was observed a single time. CDR3 region: CASSQRTSGAREQYF. CDR3 nucleotide sequence: TGTGCCAGCAGCCAACGGACTAGCGGGGCACGCGAGCAGTACTTC. The gene calls are TRBV13 and TRBJ2-7, with 12 bases lining up with TRBD2. The CDR3 consists of 15 residues. From germline, CDR1 is PRHDT and CDR2 FYEKMQ (reference sequence). V gave up 5 bases and J gave up 6 bases; unmatched junction bases: 8.

This chain connects TRBV11-2 to TRBJ2-7; 16 positions match TRBD2. The CDR3 runs to 18 residues. Per germline, CDR1 SGHAT and CDR2 FQNNGV. V was clipped by 5 bases and J by 3 bases; unmatched bases: 10. Here the CDR3 DNA reads TGTGCCAGCAGCCGATCATCGGGACTAGCGGGAGGGGGCTACGAGCAGTACTTC. Encoded protein: CASSRSSGLAGGGYEQYF.

This rearrangement joins TRBV7-9 to TRBJ2-5; the D is unclear. The V end was cut by 5 bases, the J end by 2 bases, with 9 bases between. The CDR3 covers 13 residues. Germline V gives CDR1 SEHNR, CDR2 FQNEAQ (reference sequence). CDR3 sequence (DNA): TGTGCCAGCAGCGACACCGATCAAGAGACCCAGTACTTC. This encodes CASSDTDQETQYF.

The V and J genes are TRBV4-1 and TRBJ1-4, with TRBD1 matching 10 bases. The germline CDR1 and CDR2 sequences are MGHRA and YSYEKL. This CDR3 comprises 16 residues. V gave up 4 bases and J gave up 6 bases; unmatched junction bases: 8. CDR3 residues: CASSLRGGTGDEKLFF. In DNA form, the CDR3 reads TGCGCCAGCAGCCTCCGAGGCGGGACAGGGGATGAAAAACTGTTTTTT.

V and J are TRBV12-3 or TRBV12-4 and TRBJ2-2; D is undetermined. Deletions cut 6 bases from V and 2 bases from J, with 4 bases between. The CDR3 contains 12 residues. The CDR3 region is CASSRNTGELFF. The CDR3 bases are TGTGCCAGCAGCAGAAACACCGGGGAGCTGTTTTTT.

The chain recombines TRBV19 with TRBJ2-5, with D maybe TRBD2 (6 bases). In germline, CDR1 is LNHDA, CDR2 SQIVND (reference sequence). V was clipped by 4 bases and J by 0 bases, with 9 bases between them. This CDR3 has 14 residues. This chain's CDR3 is CASSTGLYQETQYF. CDR3 coding DNA: TGTGCCAGTAGTACGGGACTTTACCAAGAGACCCAGTACTTC.

V and J are TRBV2 and TRBJ1-5, with TRBD1 matching over 7 bases. Per germline, CDR1 SNHLY and CDR2 FYNNEI. This CDR3 is built from 14 residues. V lost 8 bases and J lost 3; bases outside the gene matches: 7. The DNA of the CDR3 is TGTGCCAGCCAAGGACAGGTCTCCAATCAGCCCCAGCATTTT. This codes for CASQGQVSNQPQHF.

This clone was seen a few times. The sample holds other DNA sequences that translate to the same CDR3. This chain joins TRBV4-2 and TRBJ2-7, with TRBD2 matching 14 bases. The CDR3 sequence is 16 residues long. Germline CDR1 is LGHNA and CDR2 is YNFKEQ. Trimming removed 0 bases from V and 4 bases from J; junction bases left unmatched: 2. As DNA, the CDR3 is TGTGCCAGCAGCCAAGATGGGACTAGCGGGAGTTACGAGCAGTACTTC. Amino acids: CASSQDGTSGSYEQYF.

The chain carries TRBV19 and TRBJ1-2; 7 nucleotides line up with TRBD1. Germline V gene sequence: CDR1 LNHDA, CDR2 SQIVND (reference sequence). CDR3 length equals 15 residues. J lost 3 bases, V lost 8 bases, and 12 bases had no gene match. DNA of the CDR3: TGTGCCAGTGCTACCGGGACAGATGCCTACTATGGCTACACCTTC. The encoded protein is CASATGTDAYYGYTF.

V is TRBV19 and J is TRBJ2-7, with 7 bases identical to TRBD1. The germline V gene encodes CDR1 LNHDA and CDR2 SQIVND (reference sequence). CDR3 size: 14 residues. The junction had 7 bases not matched to a gene; V was cut back by 6 bases and J by 2 bases. CDR3 loop: CASRQQGTPYEQYF. CDR3 nucleotides: TGTGCCAGTAGACAACAGGGGACGCCCTACGAGCAGTACTTC.

This chain joins TRBV30 and TRBJ2-5; 13 bases align to TRBD2. The CDR3 runs to 15 residues. V shed 1 base, J shed 2 bases, and the junction held 1 base outside the gene matches. Germline V lookup: CDR1 GTSNPN, CDR2 SVGIG (reference sequence). The CDR3 DNA is TGTGCCTGGAGTGCACTAGCGGGAGGGCAAGAGACCCAGTACTTC. Translation: CAWSALAGGQETQYF.

This chain joins TRBV7-9 and TRBJ2-7; 7 nucleotides match TRBD1. CDR3 length equals 16 residues. Germline V lookup: CDR1 SEHNR, CDR2 FQNEAQ (reference sequence). The J segment lost 2 bases and the V segment lost 1 base, leaving 8 bases of the junction unmatched. The CDR3 sequence: CASSLDRQGRTYEQYF. CDR3 nucleotides: TGTGCCAGCAGCTTAGATAGACAGGGTCGGACCTACGAGCAGTACTTC.

The V and J genes are TRBV30 and TRBJ1-1; the D gene is possibly TRBD1 (6 bases). This CDR3 has 13 residues. Germline CDR1 GTSNPN, CDR2 SVGIG (reference sequence). V lost 7 bases, J lost 5 bases, and 17 bases lay in between. The CDR3 sequence is CASTNRVQTEAFF. CDR3 nucleotides: TGTGCCTCTACCAACAGGGTACAGACTGAAGCTTTCTTT.

This chain joins TRBV6-2 or TRBV6-3 and TRBJ2-3, with a possible D match to TRBD2 (6 bases). The CDR3 covers 16 residues. CDR1 MNHEY and CDR2 SVGEGT come from the germline V gene. V was shortened by 3 bases and J by 6 bases, with 19 bases between the two germline ends. CDR3 nucleotide sequence: TGTGCCAGCAGTTATACGGGCCCTCGGGGAGGCGATACGCAGTATTTT. This sequence encodes CASSYTGPRGGDTQYF.

This chain links TRBV19 with TRBJ2-7; 8 bases agree with TRBD1. This CDR3 contains 15 residues. V trimming: 1 base; J trimming: 2 bases; junction bases outside the gene matches: 4. Per the germline V gene, CDR1 is LNHDA and CDR2 is SQIVND (reference sequence). The CDR3 is CASSIVGTGTYEQYF. In DNA, the CDR3 is TGTGCCAGTAGTATAGTCGGGACAGGTACCTACGAGCAGTACTTC.

The chain recombines TRBV6-5 with TRBJ1-2, with unresolved D. The CDR3 is made up of 16 amino acids. Deletions cut 1 base from V and 0 bases from J, with 12 bases between. Looked up from germline, CDR1 is MNHEY and CDR2 is SVGAGI. CDR3 in amino acids: CASSYFSRGTNYGYTF. DNA of the CDR3: TGTGCCAGCAGTTACTTCAGTCGGGGAACTAACTATGGCTACACCTTC.

This clone was picked up a small number of times. V is TRBV10-1 and J is TRBJ1-6, with 9 nucleotides matching TRBD1. This CDR3 is built from 17 residues. Germline values: CDR1 WNHNN, CDR2 SYGVQD (reference sequence). V trimming: 0 bases; J trimming: 7 bases; junction bases outside the gene matches: 7. CDR3 sequence reads: CASSESLGTGRNSPLHF. CDR3 coding DNA: TGCGCCAGCAGTGAGTCTCTCGGGACAGGGAGGAATTCACCCCTCCACTTT.

The chain links TRBV4-2 to TRBJ2-1, with D perhaps matching TRBD2 (5 bases). There are 15 residues in the CDR3. Looked up from germline, CDR1 is LGHNA and CDR2 is YNFKEQ. Trimming stripped 2 bases from V and 0 bases from J, with 8 bases between. CDR3 region: CASSQRGVSYNEQFF. In nucleotides, the CDR3 is TGTGCCAGCAGCCAACGGGGTGTCTCCTACAATGAGCAGTTCTTC.

The chain joins TRBV28 to TRBJ1-5, with TRBD1 matching 7 bases. Germline V CDR1 and CDR2: MDHEN, SYDVKM. The CDR3 totals 18 residues. Trimming took 0 bases from V and 5 from J; bases not matched to a gene: 13. The CDR3 here is CASSLWKKQGPGYQPQHF. In DNA form, the CDR3 reads TGTGCCAGCAGTTTATGGAAAAAACAGGGGCCGGGGTATCAGCCCCAGCATTTT.

This clone was detected once. This sequence joins TRBV12-5 and TRBJ1-1; D gene uncertain. The V end lost 0 bases, the J end lost 13 bases, and 12 bases lay between the germline ends. The germline gives CDR1 LGHNT, CDR2 FRNRAP. The CDR3 runs to 12 residues. In DNA, the CDR3 is TGTGCTAGTGGTTTGGTAGCACAGAGGGTTTTCTTT. Its translation: CASGLVAQRVFF.

The genes are TRBV10-1 and TRBJ2-2, with D possibly TRBD2 on 6 matching bases. CDR3 length: 15 residues. Germline V gives CDR1 WNHNN, CDR2 SYGVQD (reference sequence). The ends were cut back, 5 bases at V and 1 base at J, with 11 bases in the middle. As DNA, the CDR3 is TGCGCCAGCAGTAGAATTAGCGGGAACACCGGGGAGCTGTTTTTT. The encoded protein is CASSRISGNTGELFF.

V usage is TRBV11-3 and J usage is TRBJ2-3; D remains unclear. CDR3 length: 14 residues. The V gene lost 5 bases and the J gene lost 2 bases, with 11 bases spanning the gap. The germline V gene has CDR1 SGHNT and CDR2 YENEEA. In DNA, the CDR3 is TGTGCCAGCAGCCCGTCTATCTTCACAGATACGCAGTATTTT. Amino acid sequence: CASSPSIFTDTQYF.

This clone was found once. This rearrangement joins TRBV5-1 to TRBJ1-2; TRBD1 agrees at 7 bases. Per the germline V gene, CDR1 is SGHRS and CDR2 is YFSETQ. The CDR3 runs to 13 residues. V dropped 0 bases and J dropped 7; count of bases not matched to a gene: 3. CDR3 in DNA: TGCGCCAGCAGCTTGGGGACAGGTGTTGGCTACACCTTC. The encoded protein is CASSLGTGVGYTF.